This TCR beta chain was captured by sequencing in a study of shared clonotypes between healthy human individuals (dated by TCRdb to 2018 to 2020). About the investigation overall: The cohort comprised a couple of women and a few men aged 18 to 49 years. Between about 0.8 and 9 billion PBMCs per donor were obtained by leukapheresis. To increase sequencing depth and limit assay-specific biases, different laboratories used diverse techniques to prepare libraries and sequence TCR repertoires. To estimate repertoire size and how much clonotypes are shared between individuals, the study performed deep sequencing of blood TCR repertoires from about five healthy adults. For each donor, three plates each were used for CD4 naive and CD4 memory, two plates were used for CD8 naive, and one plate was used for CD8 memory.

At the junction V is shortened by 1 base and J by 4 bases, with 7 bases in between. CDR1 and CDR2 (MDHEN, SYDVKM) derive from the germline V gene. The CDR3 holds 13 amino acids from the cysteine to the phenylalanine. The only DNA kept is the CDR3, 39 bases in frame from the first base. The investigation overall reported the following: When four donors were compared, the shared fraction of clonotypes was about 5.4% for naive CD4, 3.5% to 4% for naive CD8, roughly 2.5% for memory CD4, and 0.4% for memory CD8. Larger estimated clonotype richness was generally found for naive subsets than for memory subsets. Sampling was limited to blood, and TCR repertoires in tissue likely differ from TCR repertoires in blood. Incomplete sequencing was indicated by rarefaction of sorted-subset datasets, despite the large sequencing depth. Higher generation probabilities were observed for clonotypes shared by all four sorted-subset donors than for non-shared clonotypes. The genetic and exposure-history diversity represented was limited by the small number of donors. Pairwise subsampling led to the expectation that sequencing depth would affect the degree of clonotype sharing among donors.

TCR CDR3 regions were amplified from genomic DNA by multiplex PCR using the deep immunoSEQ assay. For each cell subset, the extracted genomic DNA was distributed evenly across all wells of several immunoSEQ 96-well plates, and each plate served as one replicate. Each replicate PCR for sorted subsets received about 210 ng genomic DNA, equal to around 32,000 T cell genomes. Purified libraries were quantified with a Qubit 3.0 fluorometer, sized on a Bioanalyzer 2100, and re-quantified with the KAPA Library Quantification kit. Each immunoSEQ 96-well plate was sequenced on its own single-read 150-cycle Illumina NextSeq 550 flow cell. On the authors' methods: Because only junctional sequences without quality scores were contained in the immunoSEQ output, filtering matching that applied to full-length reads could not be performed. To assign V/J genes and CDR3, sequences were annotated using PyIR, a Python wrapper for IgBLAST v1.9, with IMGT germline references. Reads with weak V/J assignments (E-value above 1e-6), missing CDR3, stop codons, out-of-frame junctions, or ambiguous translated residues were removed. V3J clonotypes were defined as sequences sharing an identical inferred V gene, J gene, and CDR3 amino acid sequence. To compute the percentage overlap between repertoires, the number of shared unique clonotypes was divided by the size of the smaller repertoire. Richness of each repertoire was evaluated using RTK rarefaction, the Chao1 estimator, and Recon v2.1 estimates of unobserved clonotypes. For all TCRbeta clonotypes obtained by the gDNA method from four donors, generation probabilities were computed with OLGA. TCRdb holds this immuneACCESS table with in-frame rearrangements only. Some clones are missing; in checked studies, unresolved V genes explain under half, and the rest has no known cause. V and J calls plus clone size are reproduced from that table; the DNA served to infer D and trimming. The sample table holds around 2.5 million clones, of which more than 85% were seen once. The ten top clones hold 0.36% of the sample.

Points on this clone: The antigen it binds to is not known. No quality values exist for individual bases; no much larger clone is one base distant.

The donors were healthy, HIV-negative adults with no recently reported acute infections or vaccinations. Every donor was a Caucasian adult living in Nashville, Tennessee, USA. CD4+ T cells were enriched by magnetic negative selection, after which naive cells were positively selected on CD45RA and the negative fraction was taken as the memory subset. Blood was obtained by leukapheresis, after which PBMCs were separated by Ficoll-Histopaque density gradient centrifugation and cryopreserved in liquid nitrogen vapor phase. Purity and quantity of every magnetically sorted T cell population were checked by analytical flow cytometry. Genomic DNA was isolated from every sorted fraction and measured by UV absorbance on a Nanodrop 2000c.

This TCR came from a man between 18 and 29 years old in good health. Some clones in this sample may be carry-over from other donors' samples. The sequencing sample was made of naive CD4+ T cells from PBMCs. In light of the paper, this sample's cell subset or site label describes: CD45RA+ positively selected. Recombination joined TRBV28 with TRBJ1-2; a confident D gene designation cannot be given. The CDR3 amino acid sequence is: CASSLSLSYGYTF. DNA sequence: TGTGCCAGCAGTTTATCTCTGTCCTATGGCTACACCTTC.